The sequence of this T cell receptor beta chain was determined in a study of blood T cells in healthy people across ages. For the second PCR, which ran for 7 to 11 cycles, a sample-barcoded 5' primer and a J-beta primer mix were used. TCRdb processed the 5' RACE reads anew with MiXCR; each CDR3 protein has one entry. The table has under 2 million distinct CDR3 sequences, about 35% seen once. V was clipped by 3 bases and J by 1 base, with 7 bases between them. The CDR3 contains 13 residues. Per the germline V gene, CDR1 is SGHAT and CDR2 is FQNNGV. Sample: blood. The chain couples TRBV11-2 to TRBJ2-7; D gene unclear. This receptor was taken from a woman aged 25-40 years in good health. CDR3 amino acids: CASSLNISYEQYF. The CDR3 DNA reads as TGTGCCAGCAGCTTGAACATATCCTACGAGCAGTACTTC.